These 28 T cell receptor beta chains came from one sample sequenced in a study of a mutant IDH1 vaccine in newly diagnosed glioma. Sequenced by immunoSEQ multiplex PCR; TCRdb stores in-frame clones only, minus some. The profile shows roughly 50,000 clones, 82% of them singletons. Documented time point: week 5, during vaccination. All doses held 300 ug of mutant IDH1 20-mer peptide, with topical imiquimod. Their specific antigens are unknown. The specimen comprised PBMCs, sampled from a glioma patient whose treatment included an IDH1 peptide vaccine. These receptor sequences come from a young woman with glioma. Some clones in this sample may be carry-over from other donors' samples.

The rearrangement links TRBV30 to TRBJ1-2; weak D call: TRBD1 (5 bases). The CDR3 has 12 amino acids. Germline V lookup: CDR1 GTSNPN, CDR2 SVGIG (reference sequence). V was shortened by 3 bases and J by 7 bases, with 12 bases between the two germline ends. The DNA for the CDR3 is TGTGCCTGGAGATGGGGGGTGGGTGGCTACACCTTC. Its protein is CAWRWGVGGYTF. Supplemented by reference TRBV30 and TRBJ1-2, the full variable domain reads SQTIHQWPATLVQPVGSPLSLECTVEGTSNPNLYWYRQAAGRGLQLLFYSVGIGQISSEVPQNLSASRPQDRQFILSSKKLLLSDSGFYLCAWRWGVGGYTFGSGTRLTVV.

In DNA form, the CDR3 reads TGTGCCATCAGTGAGTCGAAGGCGGGGAACACTGAAGCTTTCTTT. As protein: CAISESKAGNTEAFF. V usage is TRBV10-3 and J usage is TRBJ1-1; no clear D. V was cut by 0 bases and J by 1 base, with 9 bases left in between. CDR1 ENHRY and CDR2 SYGVKD come from the germline V gene. This CDR3 has 15 amino acids.

V usage is TRBV4-2 and J usage is TRBJ2-7; 10 nucleotides align to TRBD2. From germline, CDR1 is LGHNA and CDR2 YNFKEQ. The V gene end was trimmed by 4 bases and the J gene end by 2 bases; junction bases not matched to a gene: 5. This CDR3 has 15 residues. Here the CDR3 DNA reads TGTGCCAGCAGCCCCGAGCGGGGGGGGCCCTACGAGCAGTACTTC. Its protein product is CASSPERGGPYEQYF.

This chain joins TRBV6-5 and TRBJ1-1; possibly TRBD1 for D (5 bases). CDR3 size: 14 residues. The germline CDR1 and CDR2 sequences are MNHEY and SVGAGI. V was pared by 6 bases and J by 2 bases, with 13 bases between. The CDR3 DNA follows: TGTGCCAGCAGGCGTAAAACAGGTAACACTGAAGCTTTCTTT. Translated, it gives CASRRKTGNTEAFF.

This clone was observed a few times. This CDR3 reads CASSYLGTGELFF. In DNA, the CDR3 is TGTGCCAGCAGTTACTTAGGCACCGGGGAGCTGTTTTTT. J is TRBJ2-2 and V is TRBV6-5; no reliable D call. Germline CDR1 MNHEY, CDR2 SVGAGI. The CDR3 sequence is 13 residues long. V lost 1 base and J lost 4, with 4 bases in between.

The chain's CDR3 is CASSLAGGQGGRKNYGYTF. The CDR3 bases are TGCGCCAGCAGCTTGGCCGGGGGACAGGGAGGGCGAAAAAACTATGGCTACACCTTC. The J gene is TRBJ1-2, the V gene TRBV5-1, with TRBD1 identical over 9 bases. The CDR3 length is 19 residues. V was pared by 0 bases and J by 2 bases, with 14 bases of the junction left unmatched. CDR1 and CDR2 (germline): SGHRS, YFSETQ. Supplemented by reference TRBV5-1 and TRBJ1-2, the full variable domain reads KAGVTQTPRYLIKTRGQQVTLSCSPISGHRSVSWYQQTPGQGLQFLFEYFSETQRNKGNFPGRFSGRQFSNSRSEMNVSTLELGDSALYLCASSLAGGQGGRKNYGYTFGSGTRLTVV.

V is TRBV7-9 and J is TRBJ1-1; D is ambiguous. The germline V gene has CDR1 SEHNR and CDR2 FQNEAQ (reference sequence). V dropped 0 bases and J dropped 5 bases, with 7 bases sitting between them. The CDR3 is made up of 13 amino acids. CDR3 in amino acids: CASSLARGTEAFF. The CDR3 DNA sequence: TGTGCCAGCAGCTTAGCGCGGGGAACTGAAGCTTTCTTT.

This chain joins TRBV6-5 and TRBJ2-7, with TRBD2 matching over 8 bases. The CDR3 totals 15 residues. The germline V gene encodes CDR1 MNHEY and CDR2 SVGAGI. Trimming cost V 5 bases and J 1 base; bases outside gene matches: 7. CDR3 loop: CASSPLQRGSYEQYF. DNA for the CDR3: TGTGCCAGCAGTCCCCTCCAGCGGGGGTCCTACGAGCAGTACTTC.

This clone was seen a single time. The genes are TRBV11-2 and TRBJ1-2; TRBD1 matches at 8 bases. V trimming: 6 bases; J trimming: 4 bases; junction bases outside the gene matches: 10. The CDR3 consists of 15 residues. CDR1 and CDR2 (germline): SGHAT, FQNNGV. Here the CDR3 DNA reads TGTGCCAGCAGTCTAAGGGACAGGTCTTTCTATGGCTACACCTTC. Translation gives CASSLRDRSFYGYTF.

This chain joins TRBV7-2 and TRBJ2-2; the match to TRBD2 covers 8 bases. V was pared by 5 bases and J by 0 bases, with 8 bases of the junction left unmatched. The CDR3 is 17 residues long. Germline loops: CDR1 SGHTA, CDR2 FQGNSA. The CDR3, as DNA: TGTGCCAGCAGCGCACATAGCGGGGCCCCGAACACCGGGGAGCTGTTTTTT. It is translated as CASSAHSGAPNTGELFF. Filled out from reference TRBV7-2 and TRBJ2-2, the complete variable domain reads GAGVSQSPSNKVTEKGKDVELRCDPISGHTALYWYRQSLGQGLEFLIYFQGNSAPDKSGLPSDRFSAERTGGSVSTLTIQRTQQEDSAVYLCASSAHSGAPNTGELFFGEGSRLTVL.

This clone was recorded once. The chain recombines TRBV4-3 with TRBJ2-7; 12 nucleotides agree with TRBD2. The CDR3 loop spans 15 amino acids. Germline V lookup: CDR1 LGHNA, CDR2 YSLEER. V lost 2 bases, J lost 4 bases, and 3 bases stayed unmatched. The CDR3 nucleotides are TGCGCCAGCAGCCAACTAGCGGGGGGGAGGTACGAGCAGTACTTC. It encodes CASSQLAGGRYEQYF.

V is TRBV6-5 and J is TRBJ1-4; possibly TRBD1 for D (5 bases). Trimming took 4 bases from V and 7 from J, leaving 16 bases between them. Germline V gene data show CDR1 as MNHEY and CDR2 as SVGAGI. CDR3 length: 15 residues. As DNA, the CDR3 is TGTGCCAGCAGTTCCCCGGGACGAGCGGGTGAAAAACTGTTTTTT. Translating it yields CASSSPGRAGEKLFF.

The chain employs TRBV4-1 and TRBJ2-7; D gene uncertain. The CDR3 loop spans 11 amino acids. CDR1 is MGHRA and CDR2 is YSYEKL in the germline V gene. Between the trimmed V and J ends, which lost 3 bases and 6 bases, there was a span of 6 bases. The CDR3 reads CASSQGSEQYF. In DNA form, the CDR3 reads TGCGCCAGCAGCCAGGGAAGCGAGCAGTACTTC.

This clone was seen a few times. The chain recombines TRBV10-3 with TRBJ1-2; 8 bases match TRBD1. V was pared by 7 bases and J by 8 bases, with 9 bases of the junction left unmatched. Germline CDR1 ENHRY, CDR2 SYGVKD. CDR3 length equals 13 residues. This CDR3 is CAITTTGGRGYTF. As DNA, the CDR3 is TGTGCCATCACTACCACAGGGGGACGAGGCTACACCTTC.

The DNA of the CDR3 is TGCGCCAGCAGCCTCCGGGCCCTCCGAGGGGGGGGCACTGAAGCTTTCTTT. The encoded protein is CASSLRALRGGGTEAFF. The J gene is TRBJ1-1, the V gene TRBV5-1; weak D call: TRBD1 (6 bases). CDR3 length: 17 amino acids. Trimming took 4 bases from V and 4 from J, leaving 23 bases between them. CDR1 is SGHRS, CDR2 YFSETQ, per germline.

This chain connects TRBV28 to TRBJ1-5; D may be TRBD1 (6 bases). V lost 5 bases to trimming and J lost 8 bases, with 10 bases between them. Germline CDR1 is MDHEN and CDR2 is SYDVKM. The CDR3 loop spans 12 amino acids. CDR3 loop: CASSLQGKPQHF. The CDR3, as DNA: TGTGCCAGCAGTCTACAGGGAAAGCCCCAGCATTTT.

The genes are TRBV4-3 and TRBJ1-6, with D tentatively TRBD1 (6 bases). Deletions cut 0 bases from V and 9 bases from J, with 6 bases between. CDR3 length equals 13 residues. Germline lookup yields CDR1 LGHNA and CDR2 YSLEER. The CDR3 coding sequence is TGCGCCAGCAGCCAAGAGGGGGCTTCACCCCTCCACTTT. Its translation: CASSQEGASPLHF.

The CDR3 nucleotides read TGTGCCAGCAGCCGGGTCTCTAGTTCGTCCTACAATGAGCAGTTCTTC. It specifies CASSRVSSSSYNEQFF. This sequence joins TRBV9 and TRBJ2-1; D remains unclear. V was pared by 4 bases and J by 1 base, with 15 bases between. Germline values: CDR1 SGDLS, CDR2 YYNGEE. The CDR3 extends over 16 amino acids.

Only a few counts were recorded for this clone. The chain carries TRBV14 and TRBJ2-7, with D uncertain. The V gene lost 1 base and the J gene lost 0 bases, with 7 bases spanning the gap. The CDR3 is 14 residues long. Germline V gives CDR1 SGHDN, CDR2 FVKESK. The CDR3 sequence: CASSQGLYSYEQYF. The CDR3 DNA follows: TGTGCCAGCAGCCAAGGGCTCTACTCCTACGAGCAGTACTTC.

V and J are TRBV27 and TRBJ1-4, with D uncertain. V was trimmed by 3 bases and J by 7 bases, leaving 15 bases between them. The CDR3 loop spans 15 amino acids. From germline, CDR1 is MNHEY and CDR2 SMNVEV (reference sequence). The CDR3 sequence: CASSFRSPLIEKLFF. The CDR3, as DNA: TGTGCCAGCAGTTTTCGCAGTCCCCTGATTGAAAAACTGTTTTTT.

The chain combines TRBV30 with TRBJ1-1; TRBD1 matches 8 bases. CDR3 length: 13 residues. V gave up 1 base and J gave up 4 bases; unmatched junction bases: 2. Germline-derived CDR1 and CDR2 are GTSNPN and SVGIG (reference sequence). CDR3 residues: CAWSGQGRTEAFF. In DNA form, the CDR3 reads TGTGCCTGGAGTGGACAGGGGCGCACTGAAGCTTTCTTT.

The chain links TRBV15 to TRBJ2-1; 8 bases line up with TRBD2. The CDR3 length is 16 residues. CDR1 is LNHNV, CDR2 YYDKDF, per germline (reference sequence). Losses at the gene ends were 3 bases for V and 2 bases for J; bases not matched to a gene: 6. CDR3 in DNA: TGTGCCACCAGCAGGCACGGGGGGGTTACCTACAATGAGCAGTTCTTC. This codes for CATSRHGGVTYNEQFF. The full variable domain, its missing parts supplied by reference TRBV15 and TRBJ2-1, is DAMVIQNPRYQVTQFGKPVTLSCSQTLNHNVMYWYQQKSSQAPKLLFHYYDKDFNNEADTPDNFQSRRPNTSFCFLDIRSPGLGDTAMYLCATSRHGGVTYNEQFFGPGTRLTVL.

The chain employs TRBV9 and TRBJ2-7, with 8 bases matching TRBD2. The CDR3 is made up of 15 amino acids. Losses at the gene ends were 4 bases for V and 3 bases for J; bases not matched to a gene: 9. Germline lookup yields CDR1 SGDLS and CDR2 YYNGEE. Written as DNA, the CDR3 is TGTGCCAGCAGCAAGAGCGGGAGTGTGCTCTACGAGCAGTACTTC. It is translated as CASSKSGSVLYEQYF.

This clone occurred a few times. The V call is TRBV29-1, the J call TRBJ1-1, with 7 bases matching TRBD1. J was trimmed by 4 bases and V by 1 base; bases with no gene match: 6. The CDR3 extends over 14 amino acids. Germline assignment: CDR1 SQVTM and CDR2 ANQGSEA. The CDR3 DNA is TGCAGCGTTGAAGTTAGCAGGGGGTTCACTGAAGCTTTCTTT. It yields the protein CSVEVSRGFTEAFF.

The rearrangement links TRBV7-9 to TRBJ1-2; D unclear. Trimming shortened V by 5 bases and J by 0 bases, and 4 bases separated the two germline ends. The CDR3 has 12 residues. Germline assignment: CDR1 SEHNR and CDR2 FQNEAQ (reference sequence). The CDR3 reads CASSPTNYGYTF. In DNA form, the CDR3 reads TGTGCCAGCAGCCCAACTAACTATGGCTACACCTTC.

This clone has a single count. The chain joins TRBV7-9 to TRBJ2-5, with D hard to call. CDR1 SEHNR and CDR2 FQNEAQ come from the germline V gene (reference sequence). Between the trimmed V and J ends, which lost 2 bases and 5 bases, there was a span of 6 bases. The CDR3 extends over 12 amino acids. The CDR3 region is CASSLRMETQYF. Here the CDR3 DNA reads TGTGCCAGCAGCTTAAGAATGGAGACCCAGTACTTC.

This clone showed up just a few times. The rearrangement joins TRBV29-1 to TRBJ1-3; 7 bases agree with TRBD1. Germline V CDR1 and CDR2: SQVTM, ANQGSEA. V was pared by 6 bases and J by 2 bases, with 4 bases of the junction left unmatched. The CDR3 extends over 13 amino acids. The CDR3 region is CSVPDRAGNTIYF. The CDR3 DNA is TGCAGCGTCCCAGACAGGGCTGGAAACACCATATATTTT.

This clone has a single count. The V and J genes are TRBV27 and TRBJ1-1; TRBD1 might be the D (5 bases). The ends were cut back, 1 base at V and 5 bases at J, with 11 bases in the middle. The CDR3 sequence is 14 residues long. CDR1 and CDR2 (germline): MNHEY, SMNVEV (reference sequence). In DNA form, the CDR3 reads TGTGCCAGCAGTTTATTAGGGGATTGGACTGAAGCTTTCTTT. It is translated as CASSLLGDWTEAFF.